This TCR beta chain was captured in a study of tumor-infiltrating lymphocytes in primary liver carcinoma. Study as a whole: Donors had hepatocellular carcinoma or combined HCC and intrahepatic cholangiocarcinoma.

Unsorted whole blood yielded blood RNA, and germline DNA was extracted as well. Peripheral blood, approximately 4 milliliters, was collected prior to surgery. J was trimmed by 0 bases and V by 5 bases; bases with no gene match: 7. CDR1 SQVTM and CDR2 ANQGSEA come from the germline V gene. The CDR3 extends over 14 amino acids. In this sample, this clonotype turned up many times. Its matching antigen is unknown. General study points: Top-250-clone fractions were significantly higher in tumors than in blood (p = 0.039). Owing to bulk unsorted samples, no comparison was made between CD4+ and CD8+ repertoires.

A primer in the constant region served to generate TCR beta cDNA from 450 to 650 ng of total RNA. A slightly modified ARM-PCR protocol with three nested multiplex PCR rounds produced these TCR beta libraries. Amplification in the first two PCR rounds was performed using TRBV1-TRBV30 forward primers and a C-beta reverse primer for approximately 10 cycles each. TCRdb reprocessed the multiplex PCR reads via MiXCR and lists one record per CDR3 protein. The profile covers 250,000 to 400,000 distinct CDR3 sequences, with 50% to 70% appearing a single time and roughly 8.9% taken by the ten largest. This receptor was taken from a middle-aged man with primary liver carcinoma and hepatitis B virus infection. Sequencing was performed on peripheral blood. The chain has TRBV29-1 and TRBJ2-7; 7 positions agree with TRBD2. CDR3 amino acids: CSVRFRDYSYEQYF. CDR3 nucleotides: TGCAGCGTTCGCTTTCGGGACTACTCCTACGAGCAGTACTTC.